This section outlines one T cell receptor (beta chain) sequence together with its context. This specimen comes from a study of T cell changes during pregnancy in multiple sclerosis. The CDR3 extends over 18 amino acids. J lost 1 base, V lost 2 bases, and 10 bases had no gene match. The germline gives CDR1 SGHNT, CDR2 YYREEE (reference sequence). Measured with immunoSEQ multiplex PCR; TCRdb has only the in-frame clones, and not every one. Of 35,000 to 50,000 clones in the sample, 90% were seen once. The sequencing used peripheral blood, collected in the second trimester of pregnancy. The sequence was obtained from a female donor in good health, enrolled as a control in a pregnancy study. The rearrangement joins TRBV5-4 to TRBJ2-3; the match to TRBD2 covers 10 bases. The CDR3 protein is CASSFRGSGGWGTDTQYF. In DNA, the CDR3 is TGTGCCAGCAGCTTCCGGGGTAGCGGGGGGTGGGGCACAGATACGCAGTATTTT.